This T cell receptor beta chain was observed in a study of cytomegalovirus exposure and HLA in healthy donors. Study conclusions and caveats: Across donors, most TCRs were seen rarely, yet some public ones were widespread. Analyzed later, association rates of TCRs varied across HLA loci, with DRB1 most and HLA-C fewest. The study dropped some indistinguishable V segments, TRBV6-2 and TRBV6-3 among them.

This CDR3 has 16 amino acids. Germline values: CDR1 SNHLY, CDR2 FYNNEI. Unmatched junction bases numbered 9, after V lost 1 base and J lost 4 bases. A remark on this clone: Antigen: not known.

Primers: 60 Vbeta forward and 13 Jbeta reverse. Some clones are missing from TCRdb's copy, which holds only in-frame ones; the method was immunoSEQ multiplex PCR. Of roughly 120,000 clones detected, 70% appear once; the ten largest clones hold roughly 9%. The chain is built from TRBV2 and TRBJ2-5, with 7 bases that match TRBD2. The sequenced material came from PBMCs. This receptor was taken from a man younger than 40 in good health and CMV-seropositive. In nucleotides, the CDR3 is TGTGCCAGCAGTGAAGTGAGACTAGCCGGTATAGAGACCCAGTACTTC. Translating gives CASSEVRLAGIETQYF.